The entry below gives a single T cell receptor beta chain sequence along with its context. Antigen specificity is unknown. The entry originates in a study of blood T cells in healthy people across ages. Overall study findings and caveats: Greater diversity and more naive CD4+ cells were seen in long-lived donors than in aged donors. Researchers report that TCR beta diversity correlated strongly with naive T cell percentage.

Through a sample-barcoded 5' primer and a J-beta primer mix, a second PCR was run for about 6 to 11 cycles. Each cDNA molecule was tagged by a template-switch adaptor with 12 random nucleotides. TCRdb reprocessed the 5' RACE reads via MiXCR and lists one record per CDR3 protein. The sample has over a million distinct CDR3 sequences; approximately 39% are singletons. The germline V and J ends were trimmed by 0 bases and 4 bases, with 12 bases remaining between them. The germline CDR1 and CDR2 sequences are SGHVS and FNYEAQ. This CDR3 is built from 15 residues. V and J are TRBV7-6 and TRBJ1-1; D is unclear. Source material: blood. The TCR comes from a woman under 30 in good health. This chain's CDR3 is CASSLARRAGTEAFF. CDR3 sequence (DNA): TGTGCCAGCAGCTTAGCGAGGCGGGCAGGCACTGAAGCTTTCTTT.